A single sample gave rise to the 10 T cell receptor beta chains below, sequenced in a study of blood T cell repertoires in COVID-19. TCRdb keeps only in-frame clones here, not all; method: immunoSEQ multiplex PCR. The sample consists of 130,000 or so clones, roughly 80% of them appearing once. Sequencing was carried out using peripheral blood. These receptors all come from a woman in her seventies with COVID-19, enrolled during active disease.

The rearrangement joins TRBV3-1 (or the pseudogene TRBV3-2) to TRBJ2-5; tentative D call: TRBD2 (6 bases). Germline CDR1 reads LGHDT; CDR2 reads YNNKEL (reference sequence). V lost 1 base and J lost 1, with 10 bases in between. There are 15 residues in the CDR3. In DNA, the CDR3 is TGTGCCAGCAGCCAAGCGGGGGATCTCCAAGAGACCCAGTACTTC. Protein: CASSQAGDLQETQYF.

The chain uses TRBV5-6 and TRBJ2-4; possibly TRBD2 for D (5 bases). V was cut by 1 base and J by 3 bases, with 11 bases left in between. The CDR3 is 15 residues long. Germline V gene sequence: CDR1 SGHDT, CDR2 YYEEEE. The DNA for the CDR3 is TGTGCCAGCAGCTTGTTGCTAGCCGACAAAAACATTCAGTACTTC. This codes for CASSLLLADKNIQYF. The entire variable domain, with the rest obtained from reference TRBV5-6 and TRBJ2-4, is as follows: DAGVTQSPTHLIKTRGQQVTLRCSPKSGHDTVSWYQQALGQGPQFIFQYYEEEERQRGNFPDRFSGHQFPNYSSELNVNALLLGDSALYLCASSLLLADKNIQYFGAGTRLSVL.

The chain employs TRBV7-9 and TRBJ1-4, with D perhaps matching TRBD1 (6 bases). CDR3 size: 16 residues. Per the germline V gene, CDR1 is SEHNR and CDR2 is FQNEAQ (reference sequence). Deletions cut 5 bases from V and 7 bases from J, with 20 bases between. CDR3 DNA sequence: TGTGCCAGCAGCGCCCGGTCAGGGGAAGGAGGTGAAAAACTGTTTTTT. Its protein product is CASSARSGEGGEKLFF.

This clone came up a few times. This chain joins TRBV5-5 and TRBJ1-2, with TRBD1 identical over 10 bases. Trimming cost V 4 bases and J 3 bases; bases outside gene matches: 0. The CDR3 totals 13 residues. Germline loops: CDR1 SGHKS, CDR2 YYEKEE (reference sequence). The CDR3 protein is CASSGTGDYGYTF. The CDR3 DNA sequence: TGTGCCAGCAGCGGGACAGGGGACTATGGCTACACCTTC.

This chain links TRBV7-9 with TRBJ1-5; the match to TRBD1 covers 7 bases. This CDR3 comprises 14 residues. The germline gives CDR1 SEHNR, CDR2 FQNEAQ (reference sequence). V shed 5 bases and J 2 bases; nucleotides not matched to a gene: 3. The DNA of the CDR3 is TGTGCCAGCAGCGATGGGACAGGCAATCAGCCCCAGCATTTT. Translated, it gives CASSDGTGNQPQHF.

The rearrangement links TRBV6-2 or TRBV6-3 to TRBJ2-7; D not certain. Trimming shortened V by 0 bases and J by 0 bases, and 12 bases separated the two germline ends. Per the germline V gene, CDR1 is MNHEY and CDR2 is SVGEGT. The CDR3 runs to 16 residues. The CDR3 sequence is CASSYSLALASYEQYF. CDR3 coding DNA: TGTGCCAGCAGTTACTCCCTCGCGTTAGCCTCCTACGAGCAGTACTTC.

The chain recombines TRBV10-3 with TRBJ2-3; TRBD2 might be the D (7 bases). Germline CDR1 and CDR2: ENHRY and SYGVKD. Trimming took off 6 bases at V and 3 bases at J, with 13 bases between the two ends. There are 14 residues in the CDR3. CDR3 sequence: CAISLGGTTDTQYF. The CDR3 bases are TGTGCCATCAGCCTGGGGGGGACAACAGATACGCAGTATTTT.

The chain employs TRBV6-5 and TRBJ1-6; no clear D gene. The germline CDR1 and CDR2 sequences are MNHEY and SVGAGI. The germline V and J ends were trimmed by 8 bases and 5 bases, with 13 bases remaining between them. CDR3 length: 14 residues. The CDR3 sequence is CASANSGDNSPLHF. The CDR3 region has the DNA TGTGCCAGCGCCAACAGCGGAGATAATTCACCCCTCCACTTT.

The V call is TRBV11-3, the J call TRBJ1-2, with TRBD1 identical over 9 bases. Per the germline V gene, CDR1 is SGHNT and CDR2 is YENEEA. CDR3 length equals 14 residues. V shed 9 bases and J 5 bases; nucleotides not matched to a gene: 10. This CDR3 is CARPPGQGIYGYTF. The CDR3 nucleotides are TGTGCCAGACCCCCGGGACAGGGAATTTATGGCTACACCTTC.

The chain recombines TRBV25-1 with TRBJ1-2, with D perhaps TRBD1 (6 bases). V was cut by 6 bases and J by 0 bases, with 11 bases left in between. The CDR3 totals 14 residues. Per the germline V gene, CDR1 is MGHDK and CDR2 is SYGVNS. The DNA of the CDR3 is TGTGCCAGCAGCCAGACAGGAACTAACTATGGCTACACCTTC. Encoded protein: CASSQTGTNYGYTF.